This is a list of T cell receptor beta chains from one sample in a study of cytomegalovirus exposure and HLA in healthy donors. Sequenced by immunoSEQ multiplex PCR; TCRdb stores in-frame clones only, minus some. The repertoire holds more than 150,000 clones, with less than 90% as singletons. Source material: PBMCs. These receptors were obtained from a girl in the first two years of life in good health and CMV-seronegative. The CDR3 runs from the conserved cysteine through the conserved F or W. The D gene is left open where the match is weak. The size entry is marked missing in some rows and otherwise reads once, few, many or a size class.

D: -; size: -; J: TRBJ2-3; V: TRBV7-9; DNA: TGTGCCAGCAGCTCCGGTCAATCTAGCGCAGATACGCAGTATTTT; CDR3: CASSSGQSSADTQYF
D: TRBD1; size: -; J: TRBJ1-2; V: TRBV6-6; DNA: TGTGCCAGCAGTTACTCAAACAGGGGTGAGAAGGGCTACACCTTC; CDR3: CASSYSNRGEKGYTF
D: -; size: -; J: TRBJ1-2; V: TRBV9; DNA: TGTGCCAGCAGCGTAGGAGGGTCTAACTATGGCTACACCTTC; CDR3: CASSVGGSNYGYTF
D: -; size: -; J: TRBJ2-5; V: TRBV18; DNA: TGTGCCAGCTCACCATCAGCAGCGCAGGAGACCCAGTACTTC; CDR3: CASSPSAAQETQYF
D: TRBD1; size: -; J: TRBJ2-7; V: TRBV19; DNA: TGTGCCAGTAGTCGATCCGGACAGGGATCCTATTACGAGCAGTACTTC; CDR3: CASSRSGQGSYYEQYF
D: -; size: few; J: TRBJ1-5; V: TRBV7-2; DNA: TGTGCCGGCAGCAACGACGGAGCTAGCAATCAGCCCCAGCATTTT; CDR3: CAGSNDGASNQPQHF
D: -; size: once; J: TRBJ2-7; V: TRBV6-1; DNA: TGTGCCAGCAGTGATGGGGGGAACCGCGAGCAGTACTTC; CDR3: CASSDGGNREQYF
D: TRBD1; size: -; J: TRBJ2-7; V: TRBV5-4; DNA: TGTGCCAGCAGCTTGGCCCCGGGACAGTTTGCATACGAGCAGTACTTC; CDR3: CASSLAPGQFAYEQYF
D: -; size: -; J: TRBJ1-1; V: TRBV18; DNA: TGTGCCAGCTCTTCGACAGATTCGAACACTGAAGCTTTCTTT; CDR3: CASSSTDSNTEAFF
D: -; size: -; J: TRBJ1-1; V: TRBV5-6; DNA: TGTGCCAGCAGCTTAGAGAACGAAGCTTTCTTT; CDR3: CASSLENEAFF
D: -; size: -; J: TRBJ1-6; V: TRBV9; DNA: TGTGCCAGCAGCGCTAGTGGGGGGGATAATTCACCCCTCCACTTT; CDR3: CASSASGGDNSPLHF
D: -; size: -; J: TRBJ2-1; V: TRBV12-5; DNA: TGTGCTAGTGGTTTGTGGACTGGGAATGAGCAGTTCTTC; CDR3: CASGLWTGNEQFF
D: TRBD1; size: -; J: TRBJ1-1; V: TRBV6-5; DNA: TGTGCCAGCAGTGGGGGAAGACAGGGGGGATCAGCTTTCTTT; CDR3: CASSGGRQGGSAFF
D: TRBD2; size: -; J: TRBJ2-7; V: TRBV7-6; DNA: TGTGCCAGCAGCTTTGCGGGACTAGCCTACTACGAGCAGTACTTC; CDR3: CASSFAGLAYYEQYF
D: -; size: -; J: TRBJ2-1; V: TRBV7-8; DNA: TGTGCCAGCAGCTTAGAACCCGGGATAGGGGGCTACAATGAGCAGTTCTTC; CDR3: CASSLEPGIGGYNEQFF
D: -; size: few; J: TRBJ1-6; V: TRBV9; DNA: TGTGCCAGCAGCCCGAAGGGGTCCTATAATTCACCCCTCCACTTT; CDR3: CASSPKGSYNSPLHF
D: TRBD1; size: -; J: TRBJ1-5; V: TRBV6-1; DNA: TGTGCCAGCAGTGAACAGGGGGGCAATCAGCCCCAGCATTTT; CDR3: CASSEQGGNQPQHF
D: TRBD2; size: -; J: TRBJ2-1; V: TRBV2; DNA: TGTGCCAGCACTGGGACTAGCGGGAGGTCCAATGAGCAGTTCTTC; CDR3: CASTGTSGRSNEQFF
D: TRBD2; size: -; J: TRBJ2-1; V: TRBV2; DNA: TGTGCCAGCAGTGAACTAGCGGGGGGGGATGAGCAGTTCTTC; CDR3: CASSELAGGDEQFF
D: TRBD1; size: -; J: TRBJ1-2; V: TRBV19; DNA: TGTGCCAGCGCGCCGGGACAGGGGTTTGAGTTTGGCTATGGCTACACCTTC; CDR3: CASAPGQGFEFGYGYTF
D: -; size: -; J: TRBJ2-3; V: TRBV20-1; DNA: TGCAGTGCTAAGAGGGATACGCAGTATTTT; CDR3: CSAKRDTQYF
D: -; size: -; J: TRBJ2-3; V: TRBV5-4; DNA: TGTGCCAGCAGCTTGGCAGCGGGTTATTACACAGATACGCAGTATTTT; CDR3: CASSLAAGYYTDTQYF
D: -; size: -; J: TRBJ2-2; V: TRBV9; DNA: TGTGCCAGCAGCGCCGTCCCTGGGGAGCTGTTTTTT; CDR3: CASSAVPGELFF
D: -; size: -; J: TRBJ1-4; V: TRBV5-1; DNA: TGCGCCAGCAGCATACAGGGAGGGGCTGAAAAACTGTTTTTT; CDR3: CASSIQGGAEKLFF
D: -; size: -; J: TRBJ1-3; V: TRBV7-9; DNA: TGTGCCAGCAGACCGAGCTCTGGAAACACCATATATTTT; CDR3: CASRPSSGNTIYF
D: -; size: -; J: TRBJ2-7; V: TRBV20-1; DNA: TGCAGTGCTAGAGATCTGGGCGAGCAGTACTTC; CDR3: CSARDLGEQYF
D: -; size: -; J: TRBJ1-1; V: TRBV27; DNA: TGTGCCAGCAGCTATTCCGACAGATCGAACACTGAAGCTTTCTTT; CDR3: CASSYSDRSNTEAFF
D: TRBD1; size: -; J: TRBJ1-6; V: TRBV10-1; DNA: TGCGCCAGCAGTAACTTCCGGGACAGGGGGCGCAGGAGTGATAATTCACCCCTCCACTTT; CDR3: CASSNFRDRGRRSDNSPLHF
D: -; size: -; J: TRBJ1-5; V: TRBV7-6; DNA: TGTGCCAGCAGATCAGGGGTCAATCAGCCCCAGCATTTT; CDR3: CASRSGVNQPQHF
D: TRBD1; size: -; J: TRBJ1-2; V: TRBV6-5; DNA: TGTGCCAGCAGGCCATCGGAGGGGGCTGGCTACACCTTC; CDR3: CASRPSEGAGYTF
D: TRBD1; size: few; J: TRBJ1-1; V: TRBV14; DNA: TGTGCCAGCAGCCCAACTCGGACAGGTACCACTGAAGCTTTCTTT; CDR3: CASSPTRTGTTEAFF
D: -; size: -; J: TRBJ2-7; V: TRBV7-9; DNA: TGTGCCAGCATAGGAGTCGGGTACGAGCAGTACTTC; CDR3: CASIGVGYEQYF
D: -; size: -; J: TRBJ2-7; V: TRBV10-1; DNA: TGCGCCAGCAGTGAGTCTCGGGGGAACGAGCAGTACTTC; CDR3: CASSESRGNEQYF
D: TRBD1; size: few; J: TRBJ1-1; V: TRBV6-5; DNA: TGTGCCAGCAGGCCGGGACAGGGTTGGACTGAAGCTTTCTTT; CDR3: CASRPGQGWTEAFF
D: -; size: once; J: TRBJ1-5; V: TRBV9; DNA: TGTGCCAGCAGCGTACGGGGTGGCAATCAGCCCCAGCATTTT; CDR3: CASSVRGGNQPQHF
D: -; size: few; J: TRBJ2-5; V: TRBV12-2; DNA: TGTGCAAGTCGCTTATCCAGGACAGGGGGAGAGACCCAGTACTTC; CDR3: CASRLSRTGGETQYF
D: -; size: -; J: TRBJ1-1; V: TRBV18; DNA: TGTGCCAGCTCACCCTCGACAGGGAACACTGAAGCTTTCTTT; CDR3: CASSPSTGNTEAFF